This T cell receptor (beta chain) was documented in a study of graft-versus-host responses after intestinal transplantation. Study-wide context: Recipients across the board were started on anti-thymocyte globulin induction, then kept on tacrolimus and steroids for two to four years.

Germline assignment: CDR1 LNHNV and CDR2 YYDKDF (reference sequence). The ends lost 2 bases at V and 6 bases at J; junction bases unmatched: 5. The length of the CDR3 is 15 residues. Assay: immunoSEQ multiplex PCR; the TCRdb copy retains only in-frame clones and omits some. The sample carries over 65,000 clones, around 92% recorded once. The material was PBMCs, obtained 98 days after intestinal transplantation. This TCR came from a human patient who received an intestinal transplant, so some T cells may come from the graft donor. J is TRBJ2-7 and V is TRBV15; TRBD1 agrees at 12 bases. The CDR3 here is CATSRPGQGAPEQYF. The CDR3, as DNA: TGTGCCACCAGCAGACCGGGACAGGGGGCGCCCGAGCAGTACTTC.